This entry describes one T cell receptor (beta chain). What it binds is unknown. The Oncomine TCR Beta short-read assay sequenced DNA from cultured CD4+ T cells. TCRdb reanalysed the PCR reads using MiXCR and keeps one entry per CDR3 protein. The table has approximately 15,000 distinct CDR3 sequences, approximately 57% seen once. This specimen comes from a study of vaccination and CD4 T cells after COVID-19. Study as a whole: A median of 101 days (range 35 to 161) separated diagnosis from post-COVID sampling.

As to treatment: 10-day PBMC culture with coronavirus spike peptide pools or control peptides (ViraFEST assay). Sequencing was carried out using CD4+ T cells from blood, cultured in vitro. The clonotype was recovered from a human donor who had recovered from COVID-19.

Here the CDR3 reads CSARGTSGPSKEQFF. The CDR3 DNA is TGCAGTGCTAGAGGGACTAGCGGGCCTTCGAAAGAGCAGTTCTTC. This sequence joins TRBV20-1 and TRBJ2-1, with 11 bases lining up with TRBD2. This CDR3 comprises 15 residues. The V and J ends lost 1 base and 10 bases, in that order; junction bases with no gene match: 9. Germline V lookup: CDR1 DFQATT, CDR2 SNEGSKA (reference sequence).